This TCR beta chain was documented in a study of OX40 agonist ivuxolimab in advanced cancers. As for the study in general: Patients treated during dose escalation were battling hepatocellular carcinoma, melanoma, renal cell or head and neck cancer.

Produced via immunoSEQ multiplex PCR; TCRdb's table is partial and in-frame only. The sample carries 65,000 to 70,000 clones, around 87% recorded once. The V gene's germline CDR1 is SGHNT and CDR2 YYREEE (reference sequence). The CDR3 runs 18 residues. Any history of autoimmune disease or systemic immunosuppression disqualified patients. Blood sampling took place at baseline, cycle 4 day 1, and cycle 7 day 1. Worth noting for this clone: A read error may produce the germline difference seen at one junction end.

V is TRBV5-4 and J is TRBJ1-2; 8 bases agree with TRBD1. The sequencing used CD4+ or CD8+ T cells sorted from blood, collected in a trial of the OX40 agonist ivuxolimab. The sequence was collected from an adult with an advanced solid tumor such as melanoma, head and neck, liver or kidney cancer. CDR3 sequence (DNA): TGCGCCAGCAGCCAAGAGAACCGTGAGTCCAGGGGGCTCTATGGCTACACCTTC. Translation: CASSQENRESRGLYGYTF.